This T cell receptor (beta chain) was identified in a study of shared clonotypes between healthy human individuals. Study-wide findings and caveats: The study generally estimated greater richness for naive than memory subsets. When compared with the clonotypes that were shared by all four sorted-subset donors, the non-shared clonotypes turned out to have lower generation probabilities. About 5% was the fraction of naive CD4 clonotypes found shared across several donors. The sole specimen, blood, was sampled, and tissue repertoires likely differ.

Libraries were prepared by immunoSEQ multiplex PCR; TCRdb keeps only in-frame clonotypes and omits some of them. The data contain about 2.4 million clones, approximately 93% of them singletons. CDR1 is SGHVS, CDR2 FQNEAQ, per germline. The CDR3 spans 16 residues. V was trimmed by 1 base and J by 8 bases, leaving 18 bases between them. As for this clone: The antigen remains unidentified.

The chain has TRBV7-8 and TRBJ2-1, with a possible D match to TRBD1 (5 bases). This receptor was obtained from a man younger than 30 in good health. Some clones in this sample may be carry-over from other donors' samples. What was sequenced was naive CD4+ T cells from PBMCs. Subset meaning: CD45RA+ positively selected. The CDR3 sequence: CASSLERSVWGDEQFF. DNA for the CDR3: TGTGCCAGCAGCTTAGAGCGAAGCGTTTGGGGCGATGAGCAGTTCTTC.